These 4 T cell receptor beta chains share one sample of origin, sequenced in a study of shared clonotypes between healthy human individuals. Clones were read by immunoSEQ multiplex PCR, and TCRdb kept only the in-frame ones, dropping some. The top ten clones hold about 0.37% of a sample with more than 2,000,000 clones, approximately 95% of them seen once. The source material was naive CD4+ T cells from PBMCs. The subset here: CD45RA+ positively selected. These receptors came from a man younger than 35 in good health. Some clones in this sample may be carry-over from other donors' samples.

The chain joins TRBV2 to TRBJ2-5, with D possibly being TRBD1 or TRBD2 (5 bases each). Germline V gives CDR1 SNHLY, CDR2 FYNNEI. Trimming removed 10 bases from V and 7 bases from J, with 16 bases in between. The CDR3 is 12 residues long. The CDR3 nucleotides are TGTGCCACGGGTGGGGGTAGAGGGACCCAGTACTTC. Encoded protein: CATGGGRGTQYF.

The chain uses TRBV30 and TRBJ1-5; 8 positions match TRBD1. Germline CDR1 is GTSNPN and CDR2 is SVGIG (reference sequence). The CDR3 covers 14 residues. After removal of 3 bases from V and 6 bases from J, the junction contained 7 bases not matched to a gene. The CDR3 nucleotides read TGTGCCTGGAGCCCCACAGGGGGTGGTCAGCCCCAGCATTTT. Protein product: CAWSPTGGGQPQHF.

The rearrangement uses TRBV28 and TRBJ2-2; 8 bases map to TRBD1. Germline V gives CDR1 MDHEN, CDR2 SYDVKM. CDR3 length equals 15 residues. The V gene end was trimmed by 6 bases and the J gene end by 0 bases; junction bases not matched to a gene: 3. This CDR3 is CASRTTGANTGELFF. The CDR3, as DNA: TGTGCCAGCAGGACGACAGGGGCGAACACCGGGGAGCTGTTTTTT. Full variable domain (remainder filled in from reference TRBV28 and TRBJ2-2): DVKVTQSSRYLVKRTGEKVFLECVQDMDHENMFWYRQDPGLGLRLIYFSYDVKMKEKGDIPEGYSVSREKKERFSLILESASTNQTSMYLCASRTTGANTGELFFGEGSRLTVL.

The sample holds a few counts of this clone. This sample includes further DNA sequences coding for the same CDR3. The chain joins TRBV7-9 to TRBJ2-7; D is uncertain. Trimming cost V 6 bases and J 3 bases, with 9 bases left between them. Per germline, CDR1 SEHNR and CDR2 FQNEAQ (reference sequence). This CDR3 has 12 amino acids. This chain's CDR3 is CASSRDGYEQYF. The CDR3 DNA reads TGTGCCAGCAGTCGAGACGGCTACGAGCAGTACTTC.